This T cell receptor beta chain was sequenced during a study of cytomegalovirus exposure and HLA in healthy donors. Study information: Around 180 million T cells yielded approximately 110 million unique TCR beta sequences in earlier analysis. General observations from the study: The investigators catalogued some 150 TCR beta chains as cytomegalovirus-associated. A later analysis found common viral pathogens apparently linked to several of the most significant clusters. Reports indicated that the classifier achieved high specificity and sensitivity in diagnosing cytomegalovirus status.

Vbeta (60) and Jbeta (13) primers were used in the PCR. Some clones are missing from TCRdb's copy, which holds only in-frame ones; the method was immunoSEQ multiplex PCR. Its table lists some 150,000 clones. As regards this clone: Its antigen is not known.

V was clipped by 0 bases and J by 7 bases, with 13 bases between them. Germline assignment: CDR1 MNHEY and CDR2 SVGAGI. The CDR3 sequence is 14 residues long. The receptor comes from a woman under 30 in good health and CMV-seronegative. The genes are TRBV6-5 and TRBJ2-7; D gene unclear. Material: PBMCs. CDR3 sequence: CASSYSAYRAEQYF. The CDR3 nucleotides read TGTGCCAGCAGTTACTCAGCCTACCGTGCAGAGCAGTACTTC.